What follows are 5 T cell receptor beta chains derived from one specimen sequenced in a study of blood T cell repertoires in COVID-19 (TCRdb year 2020). Library preparation used the immunoSEQ multiplex PCR assay. The table was pulled from immuneACCESS by TCRdb, which kept in-frame rearrangements only. Such tables lose some clones; where checked, under half of the loss comes from unresolved V genes, and the rest has no known cause. Counted in this sample were around 380,000 clones; 70% to 90% of them appeared once. The leading ten clones occupy roughly 1.4% of the sample. Material for sequencing was PBMCs or T cells enriched from blood (not recorded which). These receptor sequences come from a man younger than 45 who had recovered from COVID-19.

The chain uses TRBV9 and TRBJ2-5, with D possibly TRBD1 on 6 matching bases. With 3 bases removed from V and 2 bases from J, the gap between germline ends came to 14 bases. The germline V gene encodes CDR1 SGDLS and CDR2 YYNGEE. The CDR3 runs 15 residues. The CDR3, as DNA: TGTGCCAGCAGCGCTCTGACAGGAAGGCAAGAGACCCAGTACTTC. Protein: CASSALTGRQETQYF.

This sequence joins TRBV10-3 and TRBJ1-2, with a possible D match to TRBD1 (6 bases). From germline, CDR1 is ENHRY and CDR2 SYGVKD. CDR3 size: 15 residues. The V end lost 7 bases, the J end lost 8 bases, and 23 bases lay between the germline ends. The CDR3 protein is CAINTGGMPREGYTF. The CDR3 bases are TGTGCCATCAATACGGGGGGCATGCCTAGAGAGGGCTACACCTTC.

The chain has TRBV18 and TRBJ1-1; a possible D gene is TRBD1 (6 bases). This CDR3 has 17 residues. Deletions cut 3 bases from V and 1 base from J, with 18 bases between. The germline gives CDR1 KGHSH, CDR2 LQKENI. The CDR3 loop is CASSPFPSGEANTEAFF. CDR3 nucleotide sequence: TGTGCCAGCTCACCGTTTCCCTCAGGGGAAGCGAACACTGAAGCTTTCTTT.

This sequence joins TRBV19 and TRBJ1-1; 7 positions agree with TRBD1. The CDR3 has 19 amino acids. Germline values: CDR1 LNHDA, CDR2 SQIVND (reference sequence). Unmatched junction bases numbered 29, after V lost 9 bases and J lost 7 bases. The CDR3 reads CASQGGGSRRQGSRSEAFF. The CDR3 nucleotides read TGTGCCAGCCAAGGTGGCGGCTCCCGGAGACAGGGTAGTCGTAGTGAAGCTTTCTTT.

The chain recombines TRBV9 with TRBJ1-1; 9 bases align to TRBD1. The J segment lost 3 bases and the V segment lost 2 bases, leaving 8 bases of the junction unmatched. CDR3 length equals 16 residues. Germline assignment: CDR1 SGDLS and CDR2 YYNGEE. CDR3: CASSVGQGSSDTEAFF. In DNA, the CDR3 is TGTGCCAGCAGCGTCGGACAGGGGAGCTCGGACACTGAAGCTTTCTTT.